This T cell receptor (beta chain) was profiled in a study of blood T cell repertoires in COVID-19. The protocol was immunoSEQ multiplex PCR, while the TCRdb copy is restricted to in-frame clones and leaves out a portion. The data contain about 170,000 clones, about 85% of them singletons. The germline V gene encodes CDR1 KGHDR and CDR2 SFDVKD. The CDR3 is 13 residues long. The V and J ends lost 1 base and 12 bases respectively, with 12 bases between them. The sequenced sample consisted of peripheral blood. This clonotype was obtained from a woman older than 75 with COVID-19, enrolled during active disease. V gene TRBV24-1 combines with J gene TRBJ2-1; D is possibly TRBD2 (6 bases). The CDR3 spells CATSDFSGRGQFF. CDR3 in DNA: TGTGCCACCAGTGATTTCTCAGGGCGGGGGCAGTTCTTC.